Listed here are 18 T cell receptor beta chains from one sample, sequenced in a study of blood T cell repertoires in COVID-19. Some clones are missing from TCRdb's copy, which holds only in-frame ones; the method was immunoSEQ multiplex PCR. The data hold about 55,000 clones, with about 91% observed a single time. Material for sequencing was peripheral blood. These receptors were taken from a man over 45 with active COVID-19.

The rearrangement uses TRBV6-5 and TRBJ2-2, with 8 bases that match TRBD2. The CDR3 is made up of 15 amino acids. With 0 bases clipped from V and 7 bases from J, the junction kept 4 bases outside the gene matches. Germline CDR1 MNHEY, CDR2 SVGAGI. The CDR3, as DNA: TGTGCCAGCAGTTACTCTAGCGGGACTGGCGGGGAGCTGTTTTTT. This sequence encodes CASSYSSGTGGELFF.

The table lists this clone with a count of one. The V gene is TRBV6-5, the J gene TRBJ1-2; 9 bases align to TRBD1. Germline trimming cut 2 bases from V and 2 bases from J; bases unmatched to any gene: 6. Germline-derived CDR1 and CDR2 are MNHEY and SVGAGI. CDR3 length equals 16 residues. CDR3 region: CASSYAQGAGNYGYTF. The CDR3 bases are TGTGCCAGCAGTTACGCACAGGGGGCTGGAAACTATGGCTACACCTTC.

CDR3 sequence reads: CASGLARSETGMGETQYF. Written as DNA, the CDR3 is TGTGCTAGTGGTTTGGCTCGATCAGAGACAGGGATGGGCGAGACCCAGTACTTC. The J gene is TRBJ2-5, the V gene TRBV12-5; 7 bases agree with TRBD1. Germline V gene sequence: CDR1 LGHNT, CDR2 FRNRAP. V lost 1 base and J lost 5; bases outside the gene matches: 16. The CDR3 is 18 amino acids. Full variable domain (rest looked up from reference TRBV12-5 and TRBJ2-5): DARVTQTPRHKVTEMGQEVTMRCQPILGHNTVFWYRQTMMQGLELLAYFRNRAPLDDSGMPKDRFSAEMPDATLATLKIQPSEPRDSAVYFCASGLARSETGMGETQYFGPGTRLLVL.

The chain recombines TRBV12-3 or TRBV12-4 with TRBJ2-1; 9 bases match TRBD1. V was clipped by 6 bases and J by 9 bases; unmatched bases: 6. CDR3 size: 13 residues. The CDR3 loop reads CASSNRQGGEQFF. CDR3 coding DNA: TGTGCCAGCAGCAACAGACAGGGGGGTGAGCAGTTCTTC.

This chain links TRBV5-1 with TRBJ2-2, with 9 bases aligning to TRBD2. V shed 4 bases and J 11 bases; nucleotides not matched to a gene: 6. CDR3 length: 13 residues. The V gene's germline CDR1 is SGHRS and CDR2 YFSETQ. The CDR3 bases are TGCGCCAGCAGCGGCGGGGGGGCGTTAGAGCTGTTTTTT. It specifies CASSGGGALELFF.

The chain joins TRBV19 to TRBJ2-7, with D possibly matching TRBD1 (6 bases). Trimming shortened V by 3 bases and J by 1 base, and 16 bases separated the two germline ends. Looked up from germline, CDR1 is LNHDA and CDR2 is SQIVND (reference sequence). This CDR3 is 16 amino acids long. Here the CDR3 reads CASSIGGQTTSYEQYF. CDR3 bases: TGTGCCAGTAGTATTGGTGGACAGACTACTTCCTACGAGCAGTACTTC.

The genes are TRBV9 and TRBJ2-7; D call uncertain. The germline V and J ends were trimmed by 3 bases and 0 bases, with 16 bases remaining between them. The CDR3 has 16 residues. Per germline, CDR1 SGDLS and CDR2 YYNGEE. The CDR3 protein is CASSGGTQNPSYEQYF. CDR3 sequence (DNA): TGTGCCAGCAGCGGAGGCACGCAGAACCCCTCCTACGAGCAGTACTTC.

This sequence joins TRBV11-1 and TRBJ2-5; 8 bases match TRBD1. Germline V CDR1 and CDR2: SGHAT, FQDESV (reference sequence). V lost 5 bases to trimming and J lost 2 bases; unmatched junction nucleotides: 7. The CDR3 covers 15 residues. In DNA form, the CDR3 reads TGTGCCAGCAGCCTAGGACAGGGCACTCAAGAGACCCAGTACTTC. It specifies CASSLGQGTQETQYF.

This clone was counted only a few times. This chain links TRBV18 with TRBJ2-3; 13 nucleotides line up with TRBD2. The junction had 7 bases not matched to a gene; V was cut back by 4 bases and J by 0 bases. The CDR3 contains 18 residues. In germline, CDR1 is KGHSH, CDR2 LQKENI. CDR3 protein: CASSLGGLAGISTDTQYF. In DNA form, the CDR3 reads TGTGCCAGCTCACTAGGGGGACTAGCGGGAATCAGCACAGATACGCAGTATTTT.

This clone was counted between two and nine times. The rearrangement uses TRBV7-9 and TRBJ1-2; 8 bases align to TRBD1. Germline V gives CDR1 SEHNR, CDR2 FQNEAQ (reference sequence). V lost 2 bases and J lost 6; bases outside the gene matches: 14. The CDR3 runs 17 residues. The CDR3 sequence is CASSLTGGQGATHGYTF. CDR3 coding DNA: TGTGCCAGCAGCTTAACCGGCGGACAGGGCGCTACCCATGGCTACACCTTC.

The chain has TRBV6-5 and TRBJ1-5, with D hard to call. Germline V gene sequence: CDR1 MNHEY, CDR2 SVGAGI. This CDR3 spans 12 amino acids. V lost 6 bases, J lost 6 bases, and 9 bases lay in between. As DNA, the CDR3 is TGTGCCAGCAGAGCGACCGGTCAGCCCCAGCATTTT. Its protein is CASRATGQPQHF.

V gene TRBV11-2 combines with J gene TRBJ2-7; D is unclear. CDR1 is SGHAT and CDR2 is FQNNGV in the germline V gene. The CDR3 runs 16 residues. V gave up 0 bases and J gave up 0 bases, with 12 bases separating them. CDR3 in DNA: TGTGCCAGCAGCTTAGATCGAGGAATCTTCTCCTACGAGCAGTACTTC. This sequence encodes CASSLDRGIFSYEQYF.

The rearrangement joins TRBV28 to TRBJ2-7; 9 bases match TRBD1. The CDR3 has 15 residues. Unmatched junction bases numbered 12, after V lost 10 bases and J lost 2 bases. Germline loops: CDR1 MDHEN, CDR2 SYDVKM. The CDR3 coding sequence is TGTGCCACTGAGCCTGAGACAGGGGGGCCCTACGAGCAGTACTTC. Translation: CATEPETGGPYEQYF.

The rearrangement uses TRBV3-1 (or the pseudogene TRBV3-2) and TRBJ2-7; 8 bases agree with TRBD2. From germline, CDR1 is LGHDT and CDR2 YNNKEL (reference sequence). The ends lost 3 bases at V and 5 bases at J; junction bases unmatched: 3. This CDR3 comprises 13 residues. CDR3: CASSQRGVHEQYF. CDR3 bases: TGTGCCAGCAGCCAGCGGGGGGTCCACGAGCAGTACTTC.

CDR3 protein: CASSPLWTGETGANVLTF. The CDR3 DNA reads as TGTGCCAGCTCACCTCTTTGGACAGGGGAGACTGGGGCCAACGTCCTGACTTTC. The chain recombines TRBV18 with TRBJ2-6; TRBD1 matches 9 bases. V shed 3 bases, J shed 2 bases, and the junction held 8 bases outside the gene matches. Germline-derived CDR1 and CDR2 are KGHSH and LQKENI. This CDR3 has 18 amino acids.

The chain recombines TRBV18 with TRBJ2-5; a possible D gene is TRBD2 (6 bases). Germline values: CDR1 KGHSH, CDR2 LQKENI. The CDR3 runs 15 residues. With 4 bases removed from V and 4 bases from J, the gap between germline ends came to 16 bases. The CDR3 region has the DNA TGTGCCAGCTCACGGCTCGGGGAGGTCCGAGAGACCCAGTACTTC. Translating it yields CASSRLGEVRETQYF.

This clone was recorded once. The chain employs TRBV4-1 and TRBJ2-2; TRBD1 agrees at 9 bases. The V gene's germline CDR1 is MGHRA and CDR2 YSYEKL. CDR3 length equals 17 residues. The V gene end was trimmed by 3 bases and the J gene end by 7 bases; junction bases not matched to a gene: 12. CDR3 sequence reads: CASSQQRRGQGSGELFF. In nucleotides, the CDR3 is TGCGCCAGCAGCCAGCAAAGGCGAGGACAGGGGAGCGGGGAGCTGTTTTTT.

This clone was seen only a few times. This rearrangement joins TRBV7-9 to TRBJ1-1, with 7 positions matching TRBD1. Germline CDR1 reads SEHNR; CDR2 reads FQNEAQ (reference sequence). Trimming at V came to 1 base and at J to 1 base, leaving 6 bases not matched to a gene. CDR3 length: 16 residues. The CDR3 coding sequence is TGTGCCAGCAGCTTAGGGACAGGACGGGGGAACACTGAAGCTTTCTTT. Translation: CASSLGTGRGNTEAFF.